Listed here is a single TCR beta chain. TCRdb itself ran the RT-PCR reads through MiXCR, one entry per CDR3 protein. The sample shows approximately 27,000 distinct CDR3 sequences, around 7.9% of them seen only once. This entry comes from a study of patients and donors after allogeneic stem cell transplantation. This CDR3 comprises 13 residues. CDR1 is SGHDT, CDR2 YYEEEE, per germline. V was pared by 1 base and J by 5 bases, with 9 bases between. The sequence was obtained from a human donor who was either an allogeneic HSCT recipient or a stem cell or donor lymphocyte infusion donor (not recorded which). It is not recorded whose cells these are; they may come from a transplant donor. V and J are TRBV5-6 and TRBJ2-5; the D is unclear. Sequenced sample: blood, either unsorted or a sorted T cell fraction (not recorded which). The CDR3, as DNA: TGTGCCAGCAGCTTGATTACAGATGAGACCCAGTACTTC. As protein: CASSLITDETQYF. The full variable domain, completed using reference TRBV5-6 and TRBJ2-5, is DAGVTQSPTHLIKTRGQQVTLRCSPKSGHDTVSWYQQALGQGPQFIFQYYEEEERQRGNFPDRFSGHQFPNYSSELNVNALLLGDSALYLCASSLITDETQYFGPGTRLLVL.